Listed here are 16 T cell receptor beta chains from one sample, sequenced in a study of OX40 agonist ivuxolimab in advanced cancers. The library was prepared using the immunoSEQ multiplex PCR assay. TCRdb took over this immuneACCESS table, retaining in-frame rearrangements with V and J assigned. Such tables are incomplete; in checked studies, under half of the missing clones stem from an unresolved V gene, and the remainder is unexplained. This sample holds 28,000 or so clones; approximately 75% were observed only once. 20% to 30% of the sample rests with the top ten. The material sequenced was CD4+ or CD8+ T cells sorted from blood, taken in a trial of the OX40 agonist ivuxolimab. The receptor set was obtained from an adult with an advanced solid tumor such as melanoma, head and neck, liver or kidney cancer.

This clone was counted once. The rearrangement uses TRBV7-2 and TRBJ2-3; D might be TRBD1 or TRBD2, each matching 5 bases. The CDR3 runs 17 residues. Trimming removed 0 bases from V and 2 bases from J, with 15 bases in between. Germline CDR1 and CDR2: SGHTA and FQGNSA. This CDR3 reads CASSLATDRLYTDTQYF. DNA for the CDR3: TGTGCCAGCAGCTTAGCGACAGACCGACTATACACAGATACGCAGTATTTT.

J is TRBJ2-7 and V is TRBV4-1; possible D gene TRBD2, 7 bases. Between the trimmed V and J ends, which lost 1 base and 4 bases, there was a span of 14 bases. In germline, CDR1 is MGHRA, CDR2 YSYEKL. This CDR3 is built from 15 residues. CDR3 region: CASSQGQGRGYEQYF. The DNA for the CDR3 is TGCGCCAGCAGCCAAGGCCAGGGGAGGGGTTACGAGCAGTACTTC.

The rearrangement links TRBV18 to TRBJ2-2; D might be TRBD1 (5 bases). Between the trimmed V and J ends, which lost 3 bases and 1 base, there was a span of 15 bases. In germline, CDR1 is KGHSH, CDR2 LQKENI. This CDR3 spans 17 amino acids. The CDR3 protein is CASSPNDKGENTGELFF. The DNA for the CDR3 is TGTGCCAGCTCACCGAATGATAAAGGGGAGAACACCGGGGAGCTGTTTTTT.

The chain uses TRBV15 and TRBJ2-1; D is perhaps TRBD1 or TRBD2 (6 bases each). This CDR3 has 13 amino acids. Germline V gene lookup returns CDR1 LNHNV and CDR2 YYDKDF (reference sequence). V shed 7 bases and J shed 9 bases, with 16 bases lying between them. CDR3 residues: CATTIRRGSEQFF. The DNA for the CDR3 is TGTGCCACCACCATCAGGAGGGGGAGTGAGCAGTTCTTC.

The V call is TRBV2, the J call TRBJ1-1; D uncertain. The CDR3 extends over 11 amino acids. Trimming cost V 9 bases and J 6 bases, with 11 bases left between them. Germline V gives CDR1 SNHLY, CDR2 FYNNEI. CDR3 residues: CARPRASEAFF. The CDR3 nucleotides read TGTGCCAGACCAAGGGCCTCTGAAGCTTTCTTT.

The chain is built from TRBV7-3 and TRBJ1-2; D remains ambiguous. The CDR3 has 13 residues. Germline values: CDR1 SGHTA, CDR2 FQGTGA. V was pared by 2 bases and J by 8 bases, with 12 bases between. In DNA, the CDR3 is TGTGCCAGCAGCTTAGTGAACGCCGCGGGCTACACCTTC. Translated: CASSLVNAAGYTF.

The V and J genes are TRBV5-1 and TRBJ1-2; a possible D gene is TRBD1 (6 bases). Germline V gene sequence: CDR1 SGHRS, CDR2 YFSETQ. This CDR3 region has 14 residues. Trimming took 1 base from V and 2 from J, leaving 9 bases between them. The CDR3 nucleotides are TGCGCCAGCAGCTTGAGGGGGAACAACTATGGCTACACCTTC. This sequence encodes CASSLRGNNYGYTF.

On this clone: The CDR3 end shows no conserved phenylalanine or tryptophan, and so a read error is likely. The V and J genes are TRBV27 and TRBJ2-2, with D unresolved. From germline, CDR1 is MNHEY and CDR2 SMNVEV (reference sequence). The CDR3 is 14 amino acids. V lost 5 bases, J lost 6 bases, and 13 bases lay in between. CDR3 nucleotide sequence: TGTGCCAGCAGTCTGGGTCGCTCTCCCGGGGAGCTGTTTCTT. Encoded protein: CASSLGRSPGELFL.

This chain uses TRBV5-1 with TRBJ2-5; the match to TRBD1 covers 8 bases. The closer fit of TRBJ2-7 to the DNA end suggests the J call may be wrong. The CDR3 has 12 amino acids. Germline-derived CDR1 and CDR2 are SGHRS and YFSETQ. In DNA, the CDR3 is TGCGCCAGCAGAGACAGGGGCTACGAGCAGTACTTC. This codes for CASRDRGYEQYF.

This chain connects TRBV7-9 to TRBJ2-7; D unclear. CDR1 SEHNR and CDR2 FQNEAQ come from the germline V gene (reference sequence). Trimming cost V 1 base and J 0 bases, with 4 bases left between them. This CDR3 contains 13 residues. CDR3 amino acids: CASSLDSSYEQYF. The CDR3 DNA follows: TGTGCCAGCAGCTTAGACAGCTCCTACGAGCAGTACTTC.

The chain uses TRBV5-1 and TRBJ2-3; tentatively, D is TRBD1 (6 bases). Germline CDR1 is SGHRS and CDR2 is YFSETQ. CDR3 length: 14 residues. V was trimmed by 7 bases and J by 0 bases, leaving 12 bases between them. Here the CDR3 reads CASGPGQSTDTQYF. In DNA form, the CDR3 reads TGCGCCAGCGGTCCCGGACAGAGCACAGATACGCAGTATTTT.

The CDR3 spells CASSMYSYNEQFF. The CDR3 DNA sequence: TGTGCCAGTAGTATGTATAGCTACAATGAGCAGTTCTTC. V usage is TRBV19 and J usage is TRBJ2-1; no clear D. In germline, CDR1 is LNHDA, CDR2 SQIVND (reference sequence). There are 13 residues in the CDR3. With 3 bases removed from V and 3 bases from J, the gap between germline ends came to 6 bases.

V usage is TRBV5-4 and J usage is TRBJ2-5, with 7 nucleotides matching TRBD2. The germline CDR1 and CDR2 sequences are SGHNT and YYREEE (reference sequence). This CDR3 is built from 15 residues. Trimming cost V 6 bases and J 1 base; bases outside gene matches: 9. CDR3 DNA sequence: TGTGCCAGCACCCTGGGGGGGGAACGCCAAGAGACCCAGTACTTC. Translated, it gives CASTLGGERQETQYF.

The chain employs TRBV5-4 and TRBJ1-1, with D maybe TRBD1 (5 bases). V was clipped by 4 bases and J by 5 bases, with 9 bases between them. The germline V gene has CDR1 SGHNT and CDR2 YYREEE (reference sequence). The CDR3 spans 12 residues. The CDR3: CASSDAGTEAFF. The CDR3 DNA reads TGTGCCAGCAGCGACGCAGGGACTGAAGCTTTCTTT.

The J gene is TRBJ1-4, the V gene TRBV2, with D unresolved. This CDR3 spans 17 amino acids. From germline, CDR1 is SNHLY and CDR2 FYNNEI. The V end was cut by 1 base, the J end by 0 bases, with 12 bases between. The CDR3 here is CASSEDRLISTNEKLFF. The CDR3, as DNA: TGTGCCAGCAGTGAAGACCGTTTAATCTCAACTAATGAAAAACTGTTTTTT.

This clone came up once. The genes are TRBV6-6 and TRBJ2-5, with D hard to call. The germline CDR1 and CDR2 sequences are MNHNY and SVGAGI (reference sequence). The CDR3 has 11 amino acids. Between the trimmed V and J ends, which lost 0 bases and 4 bases, there was a span of 0 bases. CDR3 protein: CASSYSETQYF. CDR3 sequence (DNA): TGTGCCAGCAGTTACTCAGAGACCCAGTACTTC.